This TCR beta chain originates from a study of cytomegalovirus exposure and HLA in healthy donors. The V gene's germline CDR1 is SNHLY and CDR2 FYNNEI. The CDR3 consists of 14 residues. V gave up 7 bases and J gave up 5 bases, with 15 bases separating them. Assay used: immunoSEQ multiplex PCR; TCRdb lists only in-frame clones, some missing. The sample has 150,000 to 200,000 clones; roughly 90% are singletons. The gene calls are TRBV2 and TRBJ2-1; D possibly corresponds to TRBD2 (6 bases). Sequenced: PBMCs. The sequence derives from a young man in good health and CMV-seropositive. CDR3 residues: CASKLLAPNNEQFF. In DNA, the CDR3 is TGTGCCAGCAAGCTCCTAGCGCCGAACAATGAGCAGTTCTTC.